These 8 T cell receptor beta chains share one sample of origin, sequenced in a study of cytomegalovirus exposure and HLA in healthy donors (dated by TCRdb to about 2017). The library was prepared using the immunoSEQ multiplex PCR assay. For the multiplex PCR, a mixture combining 60 forward primers for TCR Vbeta segments and 13 reverse primers for TCR Jbeta segments was used. TCRdb limited this immuneACCESS table to in-frame rearrangements with V and J called. A share of clones is missing; checked studies link under half to unresolved V genes, and the rest is unexplained. The sample includes about 79,000 clones, with 65% to 70% observed a single time. In total, the top ten clones hold approximately 6.9% of the sample. The sequenced material came from PBMCs. Receptor source: a woman aged 50 to 60 in good health and CMV-seropositive.

This chain joins TRBV5-5 and TRBJ2-5; possible D gene TRBD1, 5 bases. Germline loops: CDR1 SGHKS, CDR2 YYEKEE (reference sequence). The germline V and J ends were trimmed by 7 bases and 1 base, with 8 bases remaining between them. The CDR3 consists of 12 residues. DNA of the CDR3: TGTGCCAGCGGGGCGGCCCAAGAGACCCAGTACTTC. This translates into CASGAAQETQYF.

This clone was observed a few times. V gene TRBV4-2 combines with J gene TRBJ1-2, with D possibly being TRBD1 (6 bases). The ends were cut back, 4 bases at V and 8 bases at J, with 14 bases in the middle. The germline CDR1 and CDR2 sequences are LGHNA and YNFKEQ. CDR3 length equals 13 residues. The CDR3: CASSRDTLRGYTF. For the CDR3, the DNA is TGTGCCAGCAGCCGGGACACCCTGAGGGGCTACACCTTC.

CDR3: CASSPRYGGGHHNEQFF. CDR3 bases: TGCGCCAGCAGCCCAAGGTACGGCGGGGGACACCACAATGAGCAGTTCTTC. The rearrangement links TRBV5-1 to TRBJ2-1; tentative D call: TRBD2 (7 bases). Trimming pared 4 bases from V and 5 bases from J, leaving 22 bases between. The CDR3 runs to 17 residues. Germline V gene data show CDR1 as SGHRS and CDR2 as YFSETQ.

The chain couples TRBV5-5 to TRBJ1-2; 8 bases map to TRBD1. The CDR3 contains 18 residues. The J segment lost 5 bases and the V segment lost 4 bases, leaving 19 bases of the junction unmatched. CDR1 is SGHKS and CDR2 is YYEKEE in the germline V gene (reference sequence). The CDR3 bases are TGTGCCAGCAGCGGGAACCGGGACAGGAAAAAACCTTCTTATGGCTACACCTTC. This translates into CASSGNRDRKKPSYGYTF.

A remark on this clone: At one of its ends the junction is not consistent with the germline gene, which may arise from a read error. V gene TRBV7-9 combines with J gene TRBJ1-2; no clear D. This CDR3 region has 12 residues. The germline V gene encodes CDR1 SEHNR and CDR2 FQNEAQ (reference sequence). CDR3 DNA: TGTTCCAGCAGCTTAACGGTCTATGGCTACACCTTC. It specifies CSSSLTVYGYTF.

The V gene is TRBV5-4, the J gene TRBJ1-4; the D gene is possibly TRBD1 (5 bases). The V gene's germline CDR1 is SGHNT and CDR2 YYREEE (reference sequence). Trimming removed 1 base from V and 8 bases from J, with 15 bases in between. This CDR3 comprises 15 residues. The CDR3 DNA is TGTGCCAGCAGCTTGAGGTCAGAACCAGGGGAAAAACTGTTTTTT. Translating gives CASSLRSEPGEKLFF.

The rearrangement uses TRBV28 and TRBJ1-5, with 8 positions matching TRBD1. V gave up 5 bases and J gave up 1 base; unmatched junction bases: 7. CDR1 is MDHEN and CDR2 is SYDVKM in the germline V gene. The CDR3 consists of 16 residues. CDR3 sequence (DNA): TGTGCCAGCAGTCAAAGGCGACAGGGGAGCAATCAGCCCCAGCATTTT. Translating gives CASSQRRQGSNQPQHF.

The chain is built from TRBV2 and TRBJ2-6, with a tentative D call TRBD2 (5 bases). The CDR3 totals 15 residues. Per germline, CDR1 SNHLY and CDR2 FYNNEI. V shed 0 bases and J shed 2 bases, with 5 bases lying between them. The CDR3 coding sequence is TGTGCCAGCAGTGAAGCGCGGGCTGGGGCCAACGTCCTGACTTTC. Its protein is CASSEARAGANVLTF.